Listed below are T cell receptor beta chains from one sample, sequenced in a study of blood T cell repertoires in COVID-19. Sequencing used immunoSEQ multiplex PCR; TCRdb keeps in-frame clones, though not all of them. This table has under 170,000 clones, approximately 86% appearing once. Sequencing input: peripheral blood. The receptors stem from a woman aged 55-70 years with active or convalescent COVID-19. Both conserved end residues are part of each CDR3. A D gene is named only where the DNA matches it firmly.

d_call: TRBD1
j_call: TRBJ1-1
v_call: TRBV11-2
cdr3_aa: CASSTGANTEAFF

d_call: TRBD1
j_call: TRBJ2-1
v_call: TRBV19
cdr3_aa: CASSTRDRINEQFF

d_call: TRBD1
j_call: TRBJ2-5
v_call: TRBV7-2
cdr3_aa: CASSLGQGETQYF

d_call: TRBD1
j_call: TRBJ1-5
v_call: TRBV5-1
cdr3_aa: CASSIPGQGPNSNQPQHF

d_call: TRBD1
j_call: TRBJ1-1
v_call: TRBV6-4
cdr3_aa: CASSDTGQDTEAFF

d_call: -
j_call: TRBJ1-6
v_call: TRBV30
cdr3_aa: CAWSVSPSPLHF

d_call: -
j_call: TRBJ2-3
v_call: TRBV19
cdr3_aa: CASSSRITDTQYF

d_call: -
j_call: TRBJ1-2
v_call: TRBV2
cdr3_aa: CASTPTGYGYTF

d_call: TRBD1
j_call: TRBJ1-3
v_call: TRBV5-4
cdr3_aa: CASSWGQGFSGNTIYF

d_call: TRBD1
j_call: TRBJ1-3
v_call: TRBV30
cdr3_aa: CAWNNPGQGNTIYF

d_call: -
j_call: TRBJ2-7
v_call: TRBV15
cdr3_aa: CATSSTPRWGPTYEQYF

d_call: TRBD2
j_call: TRBJ2-5
v_call: TRBV7-2
cdr3_aa: CASSFQSGGVLQETQYF

d_call: TRBD1
j_call: TRBJ2-5
v_call: TRBV6-2/TRBV6-3
cdr3_aa: CASSYNLLSGRGRSETQYF

d_call: -
j_call: TRBJ2-5
v_call: TRBV4-1
cdr3_aa: CASSQGGGLLETQYF

d_call: TRBD2
j_call: TRBJ2-5
v_call: TRBV5-4
cdr3_aa: CASSQGLAVEETQYF

d_call: -
j_call: TRBJ1-3
v_call: TRBV7-2
cdr3_aa: CASSSLFEASSGNTIYF

d_call: -
j_call: TRBJ1-2
v_call: TRBV15
cdr3_aa: CATSTLSGNRYGYTF

d_call: TRBD1
j_call: TRBJ1-1
v_call: TRBV29-1
cdr3_aa: CSTRQGTTEAFF

d_call: -
j_call: TRBJ2-7
v_call: TRBV6-5
cdr3_aa: CASSYSSPGLSYEQYF

d_call: -
j_call: TRBJ2-5
v_call: TRBV7-8
cdr3_aa: CASSLVGGSVETQYF

d_call: -
j_call: TRBJ2-2
v_call: TRBV19
cdr3_aa: CASSVVQGSGELFF

d_call: -
j_call: TRBJ1-3
v_call: TRBV4-3
cdr3_aa: CASSLTGGETGNTIYF

d_call: -
j_call: TRBJ1-1
v_call: TRBV6-5
cdr3_aa: CASSPWGRGNTEAFF

d_call: -
j_call: TRBJ1-2
v_call: TRBV10-3
cdr3_aa: CAISDPRGNYGYTF

d_call: TRBD1
j_call: TRBJ1-1
v_call: TRBV10-3
cdr3_aa: CAILNDNRGEAFF

d_call: TRBD1
j_call: TRBJ1-1
v_call: TRBV7-2
cdr3_aa: CASSLMDRGAFF

d_call: -
j_call: TRBJ1-2
v_call: TRBV19
cdr3_aa: CASSIGQGNYGYTF

d_call: TRBD2
j_call: TRBJ2-3
v_call: TRBV10-1
cdr3_aa: CASSESIPGGPVDTQYF

d_call: -
j_call: TRBJ2-3
v_call: TRBV10-3
cdr3_aa: CAISLGGSGNTDTQYF

d_call: -
j_call: TRBJ2-3
v_call: TRBV7-9
cdr3_aa: CASSLWAGRWTDTQYF

d_call: TRBD1
j_call: TRBJ1-5
v_call: TRBV18
cdr3_aa: CASSATGNSNQPQHF

d_call: TRBD1
j_call: TRBJ2-1
v_call: TRBV7-2
cdr3_aa: CASSAGQGVNEQFF

d_call: -
j_call: TRBJ1-6
v_call: TRBV2
cdr3_aa: CATSEEGRNNSPLHF

d_call: TRBD1
j_call: TRBJ2-2
v_call: TRBV29-1
cdr3_aa: CSVSTGDTGELFF

d_call: TRBD1
j_call: TRBJ1-6
v_call: TRBV7-9
cdr3_aa: CASSSQGTGDSPLHF

d_call: -
j_call: TRBJ2-1
v_call: TRBV18
cdr3_aa: CASSPRSGWNYNEQFF

d_call: TRBD1
j_call: TRBJ1-2
v_call: TRBV11-2
cdr3_aa: CASRGQSYGYTF

d_call: -
j_call: TRBJ2-2
v_call: TRBV5-4
cdr3_aa: CASSSRVAGELFF

d_call: -
j_call: TRBJ1-1
v_call: TRBV7-3
cdr3_aa: CASSPRGGAPTEAFF

d_call: -
j_call: TRBJ1-4
v_call: TRBV9
cdr3_aa: CASSVGASGSTNEKLFF

d_call: -
j_call: TRBJ1-2
v_call: TRBV7-2
cdr3_aa: CASSPSPGVTGGYTF

d_call: -
j_call: TRBJ2-5
v_call: TRBV7-2
cdr3_aa: CASSSTLVPQETQYF

d_call: -
j_call: TRBJ2-2
v_call: TRBV27
cdr3_aa: CASSRGHGHNTGELFF

d_call: TRBD2
j_call: TRBJ2-7
v_call: TRBV6-5
cdr3_aa: CASSYSGGGISYEQYF

d_call: TRBD1
j_call: TRBJ1-2
v_call: TRBV10-3
cdr3_aa: CAISGQEGYTF

d_call: TRBD1
j_call: TRBJ2-2
v_call: TRBV2
cdr3_aa: CASKWTGGGGELFF

d_call: -
j_call: TRBJ2-5
v_call: TRBV4-1
cdr3_aa: CASSHAVAGETQYF

d_call: -
j_call: TRBJ2-3
v_call: TRBV7-9
cdr3_aa: CASSSGGPQYF

d_call: TRBD1
j_call: TRBJ1-2
v_call: TRBV6-2/TRBV6-3
cdr3_aa: CASSYLNRGHGYTF

d_call: TRBD2
j_call: TRBJ2-3
v_call: TRBV11-2
cdr3_aa: CASSSQASGGTTDTQYF